The 15 T cell receptor beta chains reported below all come from one sample, sequenced in a study of blood T cell repertoires in COVID-19. TCRdb's table, derived via immunoSEQ multiplex PCR, lists solely in-frame clones and lacks some. The sample yields under 300,000 clones, roughly 80% seen once. The sample consisted of peripheral blood. These receptors were obtained from a woman aged 18-29 years with acute or convalescent COVID-19.

V and J are TRBV5-1 and TRBJ1-1; weak D call: TRBD1 (6 bases). V was cut by 4 bases and J by 7 bases, with 14 bases left in between. Germline lookup yields CDR1 SGHRS and CDR2 YFSETQ. CDR3 size: 13 residues. In nucleotides, the CDR3 is TGCGCCAGCAGCCGCTCCAGACAGGTTGAAGCTTTCTTT. Translated, it gives CASSRSRQVEAFF.

The chain joins TRBV7-3 to TRBJ2-1, with D unresolved. This CDR3 comprises 14 residues. Trimming left V 3 bases short and J 0 bases short, with 6 bases between. Germline CDR1 reads SGHTA; CDR2 reads FQGTGA. CDR3 coding DNA: TGTGCCAGCAGCTTGGTGAGCTCCTACAATGAGCAGTTCTTC. This sequence encodes CASSLVSSYNEQFF.

This chain links TRBV7-9 with TRBJ2-1, with 9 bases identical to TRBD2. V shed 2 bases, J shed 3 bases, and the junction held 8 bases outside the gene matches. CDR3 length equals 17 residues. Germline CDR1 reads SEHNR; CDR2 reads FQNEAQ (reference sequence). The CDR3 protein is CASSLPAGTSSYNEQFF. Here the CDR3 DNA reads TGTGCCAGCAGCTTACCCGCCGGGACTAGCAGCTACAATGAGCAGTTCTTC.

This chain links TRBV11-3 with TRBJ2-2; the D is unclear. CDR3 size: 16 residues. CDR1 is SGHNT and CDR2 is YENEEA in the germline V gene. Deletions cut 0 bases from V and 0 bases from J, with 8 bases between. The CDR3 loop is CASSLELGPNTGELFF. CDR3 bases: TGTGCCAGCAGCTTAGAATTGGGCCCGAACACCGGGGAGCTGTTTTTT.

The chain recombines TRBV29-1 with TRBJ2-1, with 11 bases fitting TRBD2. The CDR3 spans 15 residues. The V gene end was trimmed by 4 bases and the J gene end by 2 bases; junction bases not matched to a gene: 4. Germline CDR1 reads SQVTM; CDR2 reads ANQGSEA. The CDR3 region is CSVAGLAETYNEQFF. CDR3 DNA sequence: TGCAGCGTTGCGGGACTAGCGGAAACCTACAATGAGCAGTTCTTC.

This clone was observed a handful of times. This chain uses TRBV7-2 with TRBJ2-7; D is possibly TRBD1 (6 bases). Germline loops: CDR1 SGHTA, CDR2 FQGNSA. Trimming took 6 bases from V and 2 from J, leaving 17 bases between them. The CDR3 contains 15 residues. CDR3 nucleotides: TGTGCCAGCAGTCAGGGGCGGCAACGGACCTACGAGCAGTACTTC. Protein: CASSQGRQRTYEQYF.

This clone was counted only a few times. The genes are TRBV20-1 and TRBJ1-1, with TRBD1 matching 9 bases. CDR1 is DFQATT, CDR2 SNEGSKA, per germline (reference sequence). This CDR3 comprises 11 residues. V dropped 7 bases and J dropped 12; count of bases not matched to a gene: 9. CDR3 coding DNA: TGCAGTGTAAGGGGGACAGGGAGAACTTTCTTT. Translation: CSVRGTGRTFF.

V and J are TRBV9 and TRBJ2-1, with D possibly TRBD1 on 5 matching bases. Germline CDR1 SGDLS, CDR2 YYNGEE. With 0 bases removed from V and 3 bases from J, the gap between germline ends came to 10 bases. There are 15 residues in the CDR3. The CDR3 loop reads CASSVAWTNYNEQFF. The CDR3 DNA is TGTGCCAGCAGCGTAGCTTGGACAAACTACAATGAGCAGTTCTTC.

The chain links TRBV18 to TRBJ2-1; D may be TRBD2 (5 bases). Per the germline V gene, CDR1 is KGHSH and CDR2 is LQKENI. V lost 6 bases to trimming and J lost 0 bases, with 9 bases between them. The CDR3 runs to 14 residues. The CDR3 region has the DNA TGTGCCAGCTCCCGGGAAAGCTCCTACAATGAGCAGTTCTTC. Protein: CASSRESSYNEQFF.

This clone has only a few counts. The chain has TRBV18 and TRBJ1-4; 9 nucleotides match TRBD1. From germline, CDR1 is KGHSH and CDR2 LQKENI. This CDR3 is built from 15 residues. V lost 3 bases to trimming and J lost 6 bases; unmatched junction nucleotides: 5. Written as DNA, the CDR3 is TGTGCCAGCTCACCCTCAGGGACAGGGTATGAAAAACTGTTTTTT. Residues: CASSPSGTGYEKLFF.

V gene TRBV4-3 combines with J gene TRBJ1-5; possibly TRBD1 for D (5 bases). V was cut by 1 base and J by 4 bases, with 8 bases left in between. This CDR3 contains 14 residues. Germline-derived CDR1 and CDR2 are LGHNA and YSLEER. CDR3 amino acids: CASSQGQNNQPQHF. The CDR3 DNA follows: TGCGCCAGCAGCCAAGGACAGAATAATCAGCCCCAGCATTTT.

J is TRBJ1-1 and V is TRBV5-1, with TRBD1 identical over 11 bases. Germline V gene data show CDR1 as SGHRS and CDR2 as YFSETQ. CDR3 size: 16 residues. J lost 0 bases, V lost 4 bases, and 5 bases had no gene match. CDR3 coding DNA: TGCGCCAGCAGCGCCGGGACAGGGGGAATGAACACTGAAGCTTTCTTT. Translated, it gives CASSAGTGGMNTEAFF.

The chain employs TRBV20-1 and TRBJ2-6; D is uncertain. The germline CDR1 and CDR2 sequences are DFQATT and SNEGSKA (reference sequence). V lost 3 bases to trimming and J lost 0 bases, with 6 bases between them. This CDR3 contains 14 residues. CDR3 sequence reads: CSASPGSGANVLTF. In DNA form, the CDR3 reads TGCAGTGCTAGTCCAGGCTCTGGGGCCAACGTCCTGACTTTC.

The chain combines TRBV9 with TRBJ2-5; no clear D gene. Germline V gene lookup returns CDR1 SGDLS and CDR2 YYNGEE. V gave up 0 bases and J gave up 3 bases, with 6 bases separating them. The CDR3 extends over 13 amino acids. CDR3 sequence: CASSVAPKETQYF. Written as DNA, the CDR3 is TGTGCCAGCAGCGTAGCCCCTAAAGAGACCCAGTACTTC.

This clone showed up just a few times. The chain employs TRBV6-2 or TRBV6-3 and TRBJ1-1; no firm D call. From germline, CDR1 is MNHEY and CDR2 SVGEGT. V lost 5 bases to trimming and J lost 6 bases, with 16 bases between them. The CDR3 has 14 residues. DNA of the CDR3: TGTGCCAGCAGTAAAAATTTTCGCGGCCCTGAAGCTTTCTTT. This codes for CASSKNFRGPEAFF.